The subject of this entry is one TCR beta chain. The sample belongs to a study of shared clonotypes between healthy human individuals. In the original processing: Filtering differed, since immunoSEQ gave only junction sequences and no quality scores. Some clones are missing from TCRdb's copy, which holds only in-frame ones; the method was immunoSEQ multiplex PCR. The DNA gave D and trimming, while V, J and clone size come from that table. This table holds roughly 500,000 clones, roughly 95% found once. From CD4+ cells came CD45RA+ naive and CD45RA-negative memory subsets. The sample consisted of naive CD4+ T cells sorted from blood. Stated subset: CD45RA+ positively selected. This clonotype originated in a woman aged 25 to 39 in good health.

The CDR3, as DNA: TGTGCCAGCAGCTTAGGCCCCCATGAAGATACGCAGTATTTT. Its translation is CASSLGPHEDTQYF. The chain combines TRBV7-6 with TRBJ2-3; D not certain. Trimming left V 1 base short and J 5 bases short, with 10 bases between. Germline V gene sequence: CDR1 SGHVS, CDR2 FNYEAQ. CDR3 size: 14 residues.